This T cell receptor (beta chain) comes out of a study of blood T cell repertoires in COVID-19. Whole-study context: Specimens from acute and convalescent COVID-19 originated in the United States, Italy and Spain. T cells, B-cell-depleted T cells, or PBMCs supplied cDNA or gDNA.

Per germline, CDR1 MDHEN and CDR2 SYDVKM. The CDR3 is 15 amino acids. V shed 5 bases and J 6 bases; nucleotides not matched to a gene: 10. Source study methods: Nucleated cell counts were estimated from reference gene primer amplification. Method: immunoSEQ multiplex PCR; TCRdb's copy keeps in-frame clones and lacks some. The V and J calls and clone size were taken over from that table, and D and trimming were inferred from the DNA. The sample contains around 300,000 clones, around 87% of which appear only once. The clonotype originates from a man aged 50-60 years with active or convalescent COVID-19. The sample comprised peripheral blood. The chain carries TRBV28 and TRBJ2-4, with 7 nucleotides matching TRBD1. The CDR3 region is CASSHPTGSGNIQYF. CDR3 sequence (DNA): TGTGCCAGCAGTCACCCGACAGGGTCGGGAAACATTCAGTACTTC.